These 11 T cell receptor beta chains came from one sample sequenced in a study of shared clonotypes between healthy human individuals. Assay: immunoSEQ multiplex PCR; the TCRdb copy retains only in-frame clones and omits some. The sample has approximately 2.1 million clones; 80% to 95% are singletons. Input material: naive CD4+ T cells from PBMCs. Subset given: CD45RA+ positively selected. All receptors derive from a man aged 18 to 29 in good health. Some clones in this sample may be carry-over from other donors' samples.

The CDR3 spells CATSRTRIAKNIQYF. In DNA, the CDR3 is TGTGCCACCAGCAGGACCCGGATAGCCAAAAACATTCAGTACTTC. The chain couples TRBV15 to TRBJ2-4; the D is unclear. CDR3 length equals 15 residues. CDR1 is LNHNV and CDR2 is YYDKDF in the germline V gene (reference sequence). V was trimmed by 3 bases and J by 0 bases, leaving 9 bases between them. Using reference TRBV15 and TRBJ2-4 for the parts outside the CDR3, the full variable domain is DAMVIQNPRYQVTQFGKPVTLSCSQTLNHNVMYWYQQKSSQAPKLLFHYYDKDFNNEADTPDNFQSRRPNTSFCFLDIRSPGLGDTAMYLCATSRTRIAKNIQYFGAGTRLSVL.

The V and J genes are TRBV2 and TRBJ2-1; no reliable D call. V was trimmed by 4 bases and J by 8 bases, leaving 18 bases between them. CDR1 and CDR2 (germline): SNHLY, FYNNEI. This CDR3 comprises 15 residues. This chain's CDR3 is CASSGGISTRDEQFF. CDR3 DNA: TGTGCCAGCAGTGGGGGAATATCTACAAGAGATGAGCAGTTCTTC. The full variable domain, rest sourced from reference TRBV2 and TRBJ2-1, is EPEVTQTPSHQVTQMGQEVILRCVPISNHLYFYWYRQILGQKVEFLVSFYNNEISEKSEIFDDQFSVERPDGSNFTLKIRSTKLEDSAMYFCASSGGISTRDEQFFGPGTRLTVL.

This chain links TRBV6-1 with TRBJ2-7; TRBD1 agrees at 7 bases. This CDR3 contains 14 residues. The germline V gene has CDR1 MNHNS and CDR2 SASEGT. The trim removed 7 bases at V and 0 bases at J, leaving 6 bases unmatched. The DNA for the CDR3 is TGTGCCAGCATTGGGACAGTCGACTCCTACGAGCAGTACTTC. It codes for CASIGTVDSYEQYF.

V and J are TRBV5-1 and TRBJ2-5; TRBD2 aligns across 11 bases. Germline CDR1 is SGHRS and CDR2 is YFSETQ. This CDR3 has 17 amino acids. V lost 3 bases, J lost 0 bases, and 7 bases stayed unmatched. The CDR3 nucleotides are TGCGCCAGCAGCTCGGGACTAGCGGCTTCGTACCAAGAGACCCAGTACTTC. Encoded protein: CASSSGLAASYQETQYF.

V usage is TRBV29-1 and J usage is TRBJ2-3; 11 bases are a match to TRBD1. This CDR3 spans 11 amino acids. Germline CDR1 SQVTM, CDR2 ANQGSEA. The CDR3 nucleotides read TGCGGACAGGGGGCAGGCGATACGCAGTATTTT. The encoded protein is CGQGAGDTQYF.

The chain recombines TRBV7-6 with TRBJ1-1; the match to TRBD1 covers 8 bases. The germline V gene has CDR1 SGHVS and CDR2 FNYEAQ. This CDR3 has 17 residues. The V and J ends lost 4 bases and 3 bases, in that order; junction bases with no gene match: 13. The CDR3 DNA is TGTGCCAGCAGCTACTTGGGTGCCGGACAGGGTGACACTGAAGCTTTCTTT. The encoded protein is CASSYLGAGQGDTEAFF.

This clone appeared once. The chain employs TRBV28 and TRBJ2-3, with 11 bases aligning to TRBD2. With 1 base clipped from V and 5 bases from J, the junction kept 5 bases outside the gene matches. The V gene's germline CDR1 is MDHEN and CDR2 SYDVKM. This CDR3 has 16 amino acids. CDR3 DNA sequence: TGTGCCAGCAGTTTATCGGCTAGCGGGAGGAGAGATACGCAGTATTTT. It yields the protein CASSLSASGRRDTQYF.

The V and J genes are TRBV9 and TRBJ2-7; unclear D gene. CDR3 length: 14 amino acids. V lost 1 base and J 7 bases, leaving 15 bases between the germline ends. Germline values: CDR1 SGDLS, CDR2 YYNGEE. CDR3: CASSVSATALEQYF. CDR3 nucleotides: TGTGCCAGCAGCGTATCGGCTACAGCACTAGAGCAGTACTTC.

This chain links TRBV29-1 with TRBJ2-5; D remains unclear. This CDR3 contains 13 residues. Germline lookup yields CDR1 SQVTM and CDR2 ANQGSEA. V was clipped by 6 bases and J by 4 bases, with 15 bases between them. The CDR3 sequence: CSVRTPPGETQYF. The CDR3 DNA sequence: TGCAGCGTCAGGACCCCTCCTGGAGAGACCCAGTACTTC.

This chain links TRBV28 with TRBJ2-2; the D call may be TRBD1 or TRBD2 (7 bases each). The CDR3 contains 18 residues. The V and J ends lost 5 bases and 0 bases respectively, with 19 bases between them. CDR1 is MDHEN and CDR2 is SYDVKM in the germline V gene. CDR3 sequence: CASSPAQGGDSNTGELFF. CDR3 DNA: TGTGCCAGCAGTCCCGCCCAGGGGGGGGATTCGAACACCGGGGAGCTGTTTTTT.

The gene calls are TRBV5-6 and TRBJ2-1; possibly TRBD2 for D (5 bases). The length of the CDR3 is 15 residues. Germline values: CDR1 SGHDT, CDR2 YYEEEE. Deletions cut 1 base from V and 0 bases from J, with 8 bases between. CDR3 in DNA: TGTGCCAGCAGCTTGTTAGCGATCTCCTACAATGAGCAGTTCTTC. It encodes CASSLLAISYNEQFF. The variable domain in full, with the rest retrieved from reference TRBV5-6 and TRBJ2-1, is DAGVTQSPTHLIKTRGQQVTLRCSPKSGHDTVSWYQQALGQGPQFIFQYYEEEERQRGNFPDRFSGHQFPNYSSELNVNALLLGDSALYLCASSLLAISYNEQFFGPGTRLTVL.